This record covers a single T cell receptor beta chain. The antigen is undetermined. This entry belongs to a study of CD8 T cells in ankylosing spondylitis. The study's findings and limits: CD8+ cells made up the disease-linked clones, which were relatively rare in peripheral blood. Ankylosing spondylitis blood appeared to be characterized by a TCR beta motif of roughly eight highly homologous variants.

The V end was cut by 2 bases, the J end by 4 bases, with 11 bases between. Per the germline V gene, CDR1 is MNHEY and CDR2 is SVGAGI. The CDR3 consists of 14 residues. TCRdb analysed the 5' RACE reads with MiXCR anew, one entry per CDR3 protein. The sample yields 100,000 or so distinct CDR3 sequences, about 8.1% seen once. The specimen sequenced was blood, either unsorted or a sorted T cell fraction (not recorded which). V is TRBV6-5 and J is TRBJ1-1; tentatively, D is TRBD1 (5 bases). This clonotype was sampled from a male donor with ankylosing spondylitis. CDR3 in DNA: TGTGCCAGCAGTTACGGGGTAGGGACCACTGAAGCTTTCTTT. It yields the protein CASSYGVGTTEAFF.